The sequence of this TCR beta chain was determined in a study of cytomegalovirus exposure and HLA in healthy donors. General observations from the study: Productive rates of about 87% or about 30% were seen for most TCR beta V segments in an earlier analysis. A later analysis showed TCR association rates differing by HLA locus, peaking at DRB1 and lowest at HLA-C.

It was with 60 Vbeta and 13 Jbeta primers that the PCR ran. Assay used: immunoSEQ multiplex PCR; TCRdb lists only in-frame clones, some missing. The table lists about 130,000 clones, over 70% of them singletons. Germline V gene lookup returns CDR1 SGDLS and CDR2 YYNGEE. The CDR3 has 14 residues. V shed 4 bases, J shed 5 bases, and the junction held 7 bases outside the gene matches. This clone was detected a few times. What it recognizes is unknown. The J gene is TRBJ2-7, the V gene TRBV9; 9 positions agree with TRBD1. Sequences were obtained from PBMCs. The source of this sequence is a man younger than 45 in good health and CMV-seronegative. The CDR3 DNA reads as TGTGCCAGCAGCACCCAGGACAGGGGCCACGAGCAGTACTTC. This encodes CASSTQDRGHEQYF.